This T cell receptor delta chain came from a study of gamma-delta chains in newborns, infants, children. The overall study: Microbial exposure reportedly drives polyclonal innate γδ T cell expansion after birth.

Trimming at V came to 1 base and at J to 1 base, leaving 11 bases not matched to a gene. The CDR3 has 18 residues. From germline, CDR1 is GEAIGNYY and CDR2 EKD. TCRdb re-called the reads through CATT. The sample has roughly 1,300 delta-chain clones, approximately 2.8% seen once. This clone qualifies as medium-sized. The J gene is TRDJ1, the V gene TRDV2, with TRDD3 matching 10 bases. This clonotype originated in a child who was a newborn, infant or young child, either healthy, febrile or measles-vaccinated (not recorded which). Sequencing was done on a sample of blood. CDR3 sequence reads: CACDTTWGIQTRTDKLIF. The CDR3 DNA is TGTGCCTGTGACACGACGTGGGGGATACAAACCCGCACCGATAAACTCATCTTT.